The clone carrying this T cell receptor (beta chain) has a handful of counts. Its antigen remains unknown. The record originates from a study of identical twins. The study, taken as a whole, reports: The study drew conclusions from cross-sectional statistical analysis, not from following the same donors.

Trimming pared 0 bases from V and 0 bases from J, leaving 6 bases between. The CDR3 has 16 residues. Germline CDR1 and CDR2: MNHGY and SVAAGI. From the 5' RACE reads, TCRdb called clonotypes with MiXCR, one entry per CDR3 protein. Altogether 690,000 or so distinct CDR3 sequences are present, approximately 9% being singletons, with the ten largest covering approximately 0.96%. The same data also contributed to another study, on yellow fever vaccine responses in identical twins.

The chain uses TRBV6-9 and TRBJ2-6; D is unresolved. The TCR was taken from a woman aged 18 to 35 in good health. Sequenced sample: PBMCs. The CDR3 protein is CASSYSSYSGANVLTF. CDR3 DNA: TGTGCCAGCAGTTATTCGAGTTACTCTGGGGCCAACGTCCTGACTTTC.